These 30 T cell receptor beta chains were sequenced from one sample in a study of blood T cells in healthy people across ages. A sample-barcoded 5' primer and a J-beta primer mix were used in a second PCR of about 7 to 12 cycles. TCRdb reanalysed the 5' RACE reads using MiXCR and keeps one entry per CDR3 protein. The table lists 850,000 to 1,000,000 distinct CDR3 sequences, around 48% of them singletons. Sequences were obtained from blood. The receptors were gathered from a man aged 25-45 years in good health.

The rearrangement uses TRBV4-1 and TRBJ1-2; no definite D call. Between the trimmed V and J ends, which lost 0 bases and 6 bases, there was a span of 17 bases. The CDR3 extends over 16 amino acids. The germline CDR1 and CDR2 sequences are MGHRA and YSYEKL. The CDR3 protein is CASSQEAVAVNNGYTF. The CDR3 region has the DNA TGCGCCAGCAGCCAAGAAGCGGTTGCAGTGAATAATGGCTACACCTTC.

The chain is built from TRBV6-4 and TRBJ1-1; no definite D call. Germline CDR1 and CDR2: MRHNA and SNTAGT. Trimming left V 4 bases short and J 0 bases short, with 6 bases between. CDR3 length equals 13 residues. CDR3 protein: CASSVSVNTEAFF. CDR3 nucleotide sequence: TGTGCCAGCAGTGTTTCAGTGAACACTGAAGCTTTCTTT.

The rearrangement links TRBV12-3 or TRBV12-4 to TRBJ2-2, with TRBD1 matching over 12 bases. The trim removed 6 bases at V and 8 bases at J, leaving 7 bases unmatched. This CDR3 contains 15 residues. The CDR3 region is CASRGQGAISGELFF. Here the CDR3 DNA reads TGTGCCAGCAGGGGACAGGGGGCGATTTCAGGGGAGCTGTTTTTT.

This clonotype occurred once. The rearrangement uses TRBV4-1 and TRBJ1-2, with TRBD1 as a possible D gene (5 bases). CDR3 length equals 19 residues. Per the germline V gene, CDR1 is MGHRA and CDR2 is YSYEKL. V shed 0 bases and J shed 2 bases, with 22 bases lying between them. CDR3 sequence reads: CASSQDEQAGRRINYGYTF. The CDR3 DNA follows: TGCGCCAGCAGCCAAGATGAACAGGCAGGTAGGCGGATCAACTATGGCTACACCTTC.

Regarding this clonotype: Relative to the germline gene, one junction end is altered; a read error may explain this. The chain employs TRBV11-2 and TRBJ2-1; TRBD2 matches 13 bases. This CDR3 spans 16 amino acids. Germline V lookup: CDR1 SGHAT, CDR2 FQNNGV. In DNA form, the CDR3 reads TGTGTCAGCAGCTGGGGACTAGCGGGGATAATGGGTGAGCAGTTCTTC. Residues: CVSSWGLAGIMGEQFF. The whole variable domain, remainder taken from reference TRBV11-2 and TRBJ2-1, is EAGVAQSPRYKIIEKRQSVAFWCNPISGHATLYWYQQILGQGPKLLIQFQNNGVVDDSQLPKDRFSAERLKGVDSTLKIQPAKLEDSAVYLCVSSWGLAGIMGEQFFGPGTRLTVL.

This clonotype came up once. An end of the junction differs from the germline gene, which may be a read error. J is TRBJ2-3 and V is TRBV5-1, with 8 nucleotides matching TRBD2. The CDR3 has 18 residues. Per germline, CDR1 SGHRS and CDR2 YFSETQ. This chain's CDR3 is CASSLAPSGPTSTETQYF. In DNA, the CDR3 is TGCGCCAGCAGCTTGGCCCCTAGCGGGCCCACTAGCACAGAGACGCAGTATTTT.

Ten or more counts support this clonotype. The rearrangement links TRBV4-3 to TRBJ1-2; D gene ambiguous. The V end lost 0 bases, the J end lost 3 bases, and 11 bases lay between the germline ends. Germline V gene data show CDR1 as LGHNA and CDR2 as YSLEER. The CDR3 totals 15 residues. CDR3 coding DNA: TGCGCCAGCAGCCAAGAGGTCGCAGCCCACTATGGCTACACCTTC. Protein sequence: CASSQEVAAHYGYTF.

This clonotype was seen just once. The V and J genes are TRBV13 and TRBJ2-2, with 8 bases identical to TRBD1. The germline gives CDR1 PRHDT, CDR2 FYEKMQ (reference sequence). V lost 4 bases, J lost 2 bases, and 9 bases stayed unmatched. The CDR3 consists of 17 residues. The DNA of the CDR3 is TGTGCCAGCAGCTCCTCTTCAGGGGGCCCCAACACCGGGGAGCTGTTTTTT. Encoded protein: CASSSSSGGPNTGELFF.

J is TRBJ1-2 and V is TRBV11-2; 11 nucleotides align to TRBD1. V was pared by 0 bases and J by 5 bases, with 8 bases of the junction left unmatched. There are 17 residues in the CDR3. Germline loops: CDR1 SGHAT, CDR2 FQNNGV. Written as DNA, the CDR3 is TGTGCCAGCAGCTTAGAGGACAGGGGGCTACGCGGATATGGCTACACCTTC. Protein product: CASSLEDRGLRGYGYTF.

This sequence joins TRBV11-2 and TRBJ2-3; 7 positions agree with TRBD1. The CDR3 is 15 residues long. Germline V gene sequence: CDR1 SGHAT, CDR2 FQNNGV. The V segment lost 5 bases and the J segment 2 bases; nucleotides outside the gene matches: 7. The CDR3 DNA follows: TGTGCCAGCAGCCAGGCAGGACAGGACACAGATACGCAGTATTTT. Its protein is CASSQAGQDTDTQYF.

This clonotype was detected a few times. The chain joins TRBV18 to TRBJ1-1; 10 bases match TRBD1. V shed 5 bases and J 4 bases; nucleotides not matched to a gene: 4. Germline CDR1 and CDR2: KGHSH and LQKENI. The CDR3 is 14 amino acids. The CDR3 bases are TGTGCCAGCTCAACGGGACAGGGGTCCACTGAAGCTTTCTTT. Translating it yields CASSTGQGSTEAFF.

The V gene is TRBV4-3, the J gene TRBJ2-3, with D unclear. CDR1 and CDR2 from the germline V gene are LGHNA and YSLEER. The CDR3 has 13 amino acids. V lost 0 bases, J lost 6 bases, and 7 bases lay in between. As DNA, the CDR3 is TGCGCCAGCAGCCAAGAAAAGACGGATACGCAGTATTTT. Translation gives CASSQEKTDTQYF.

CDR3 in amino acids: CASSEQTLNQPQHF. CDR3 coding DNA: TGTGCCAGCAGTGAACAGACACTCAATCAGCCCCAGCATTTT. The chain has TRBV2 and TRBJ1-5; D is unclear. The germline gives CDR1 SNHLY, CDR2 FYNNEI. This CDR3 has 14 amino acids. The V gene lost 2 bases and the J gene lost 3 bases, with 8 bases spanning the gap.

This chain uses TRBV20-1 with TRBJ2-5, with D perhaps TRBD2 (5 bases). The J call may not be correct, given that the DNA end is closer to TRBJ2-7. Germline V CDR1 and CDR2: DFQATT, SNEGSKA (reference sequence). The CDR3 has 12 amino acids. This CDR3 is CSAGSGNDEQYF. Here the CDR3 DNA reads TGCAGTGCCGGGTCGGGGAACGACGAGCAGTACTTC.

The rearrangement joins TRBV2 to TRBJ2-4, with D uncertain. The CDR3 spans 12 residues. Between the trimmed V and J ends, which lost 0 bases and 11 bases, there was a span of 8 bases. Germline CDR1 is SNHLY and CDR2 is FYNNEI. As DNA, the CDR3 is TGTGCCAGCAGTGAAGCCGCCTCCGTTCAGTACTTC. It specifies CASSEAASVQYF.

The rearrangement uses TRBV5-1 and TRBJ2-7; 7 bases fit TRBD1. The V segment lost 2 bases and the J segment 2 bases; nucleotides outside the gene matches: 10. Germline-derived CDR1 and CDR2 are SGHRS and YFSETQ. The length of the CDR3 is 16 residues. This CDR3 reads CASSLHFGTAPYEQYF. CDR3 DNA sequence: TGCGCCAGCAGCTTACACTTCGGGACAGCCCCCTACGAGCAGTACTTC. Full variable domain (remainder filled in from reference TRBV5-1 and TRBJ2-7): KAGVTQTPRYLIKTRGQQVTLSCSPISGHRSVSWYQQTPGQGLQFLFEYFSETQRNKGNFPGRFSGRQFSNSRSEMNVSTLELGDSALYLCASSLHFGTAPYEQYFGPGTRLTVT.

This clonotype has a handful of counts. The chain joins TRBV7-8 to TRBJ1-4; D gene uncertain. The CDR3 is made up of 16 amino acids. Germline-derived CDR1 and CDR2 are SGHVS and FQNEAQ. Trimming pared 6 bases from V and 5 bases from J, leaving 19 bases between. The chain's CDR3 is CASSQRAAASNEKLFF. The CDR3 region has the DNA TGTGCCAGCAGTCAGAGGGCGGCAGCCTCGAATGAAAAACTGTTTTTT.

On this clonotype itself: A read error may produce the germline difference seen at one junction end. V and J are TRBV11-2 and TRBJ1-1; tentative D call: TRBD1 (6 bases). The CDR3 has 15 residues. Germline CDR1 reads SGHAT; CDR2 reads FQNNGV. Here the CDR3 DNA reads TGTGCCGGCAGCTTATGGGGGACATCGAACACTGAAGCTTTCTTT. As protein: CAGSLWGTSNTEAFF.

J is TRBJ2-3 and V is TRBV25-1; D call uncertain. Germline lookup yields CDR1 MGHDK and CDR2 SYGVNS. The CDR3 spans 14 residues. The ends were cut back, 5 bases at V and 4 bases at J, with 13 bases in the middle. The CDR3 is CASSLTDGPDTQYF. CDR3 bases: TGTGCCAGCAGTCTAACGGACGGACCAGATACGCAGTATTTT.

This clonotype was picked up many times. This CDR3 reads CASSQDRMAYGYTF. The CDR3 DNA sequence: TGCGCCAGCAGCCAAGACAGGATGGCCTATGGCTACACCTTC. V is TRBV4-3 and J is TRBJ1-2; D is unclear. This CDR3 region has 14 residues. Looked up from germline, CDR1 is LGHNA and CDR2 is YSLEER. V lost 0 bases and J lost 4, with 9 bases in between.

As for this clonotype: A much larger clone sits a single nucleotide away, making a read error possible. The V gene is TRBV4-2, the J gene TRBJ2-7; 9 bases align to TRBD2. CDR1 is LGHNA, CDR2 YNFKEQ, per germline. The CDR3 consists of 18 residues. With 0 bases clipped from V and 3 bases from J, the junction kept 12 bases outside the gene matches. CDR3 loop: CASSQDRRGGAFGYEQYF. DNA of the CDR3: TGTGCCAGCAGCCAAGATCGGCGGGGGGGCGCTTTTGGCTACGAGCAGTACTTC.

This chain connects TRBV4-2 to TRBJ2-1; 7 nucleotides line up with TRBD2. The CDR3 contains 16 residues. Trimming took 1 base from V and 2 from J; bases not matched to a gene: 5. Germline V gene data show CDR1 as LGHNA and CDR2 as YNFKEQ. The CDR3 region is CASSQASGEAYNEQFF. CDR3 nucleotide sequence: TGTGCCAGCAGCCAAGCGAGCGGGGAGGCCTACAATGAGCAGTTCTTC.

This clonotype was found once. DNA of the CDR3: TGTGCCAGCAGTTATATCAGGCAGGGTGGGACCACCGGGGAGCTGTTTTTT. It yields the protein CASSYIRQGGTTGELFF. V gene TRBV6-5 combines with J gene TRBJ2-2; D might be TRBD1 or TRBD2, each matching 5 bases. Germline V gene lookup returns CDR1 MNHEY and CDR2 SVGAGI. The CDR3 is made up of 17 amino acids. V lost 3 bases to trimming and J lost 4 bases, with 18 bases between them.

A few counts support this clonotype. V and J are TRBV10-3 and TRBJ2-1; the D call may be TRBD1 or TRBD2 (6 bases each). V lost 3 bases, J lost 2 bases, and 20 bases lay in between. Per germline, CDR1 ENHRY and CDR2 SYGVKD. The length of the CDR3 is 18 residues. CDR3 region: CAISDLRGQGSAYNEQFF. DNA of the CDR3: TGTGCCATCAGTGATCTCCGGGGGCAGGGGTCCGCCTACAATGAGCAGTTCTTC.

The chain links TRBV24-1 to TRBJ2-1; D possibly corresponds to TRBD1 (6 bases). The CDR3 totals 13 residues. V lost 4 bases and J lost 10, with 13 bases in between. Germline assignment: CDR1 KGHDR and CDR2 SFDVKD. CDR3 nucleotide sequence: TGTGCCACCAGTGACCTCGCTGGGGGCGAGCAGTTCTTC. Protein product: CATSDLAGGEQFF.

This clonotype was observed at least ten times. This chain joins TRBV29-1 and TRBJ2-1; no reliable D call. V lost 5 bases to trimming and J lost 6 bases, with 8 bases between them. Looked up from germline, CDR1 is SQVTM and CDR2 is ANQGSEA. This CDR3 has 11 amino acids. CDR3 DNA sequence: TGCAGCGTTCTCCTGTTCAATGAGCAGTTCTTC. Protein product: CSVLLFNEQFF.

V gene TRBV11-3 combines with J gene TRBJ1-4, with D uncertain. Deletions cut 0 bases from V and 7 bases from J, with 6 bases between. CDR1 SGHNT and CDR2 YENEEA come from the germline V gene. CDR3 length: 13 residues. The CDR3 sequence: CASSLENSEKLFF. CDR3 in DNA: TGTGCCAGCAGCTTAGAAAATTCTGAAAAACTGTTTTTT.

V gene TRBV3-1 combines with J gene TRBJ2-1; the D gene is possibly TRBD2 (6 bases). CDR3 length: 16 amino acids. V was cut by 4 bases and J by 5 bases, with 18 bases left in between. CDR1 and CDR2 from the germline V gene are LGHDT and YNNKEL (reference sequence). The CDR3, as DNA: TGTGCCAGCAGCCGACTAGGGTGGGGTAGCAACAATGAGCAGTTCTTC. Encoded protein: CASSRLGWGSNNEQFF.

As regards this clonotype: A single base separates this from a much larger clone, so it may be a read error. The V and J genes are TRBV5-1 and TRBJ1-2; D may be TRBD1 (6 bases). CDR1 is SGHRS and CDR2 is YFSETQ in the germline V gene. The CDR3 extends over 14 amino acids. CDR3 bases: TGCGCCAGCAGCTTGGAAATAGGGGGTAATGGCCACACCTTC. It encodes CASSLEIGGNGHTF.

CDR3 sequence reads: CASSFTGGTGTLNEQFF. In DNA form, the CDR3 reads TGTGCCAGCAGCTTTACAGGGGGCACGGGAACCCTCAATGAGCAGTTCTTC. This chain uses TRBV5-5 with TRBJ2-1; 9 bases are shared with TRBD1. Germline CDR1 is SGHKS and CDR2 is YYEKEE (reference sequence). Trimming removed 2 bases from V and 6 bases from J; junction bases left unmatched: 12. This CDR3 has 17 amino acids.